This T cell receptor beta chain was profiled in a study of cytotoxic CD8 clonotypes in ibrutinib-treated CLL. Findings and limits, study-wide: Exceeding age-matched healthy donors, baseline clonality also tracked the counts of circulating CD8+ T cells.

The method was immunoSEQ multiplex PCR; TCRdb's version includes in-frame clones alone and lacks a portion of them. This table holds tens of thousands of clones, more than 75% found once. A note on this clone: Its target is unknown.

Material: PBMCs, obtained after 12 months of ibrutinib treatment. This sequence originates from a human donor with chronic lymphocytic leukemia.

The DNA for the CDR3 is TGTGCCATCAGTGAGTCGACGGGAGCCTACGAGCAGTACTTC. This translates into CAISESTGAYEQYF. V gene TRBV10-3 combines with J gene TRBJ2-7; tentatively, D is TRBD2 (6 bases). From germline, CDR1 is ENHRY and CDR2 SYGVKD. The V end lost 0 bases, the J end lost 2 bases, and 8 bases lay between the germline ends. This CDR3 is 14 amino acids long.